This T cell receptor beta chain appears in the sequencing data of a study of radiation and T cells in renal cell carcinoma. About the research overall: Nephrectomy followed 15 Gy stereotactic body radiation by 4 weeks.

Study-wide points: In blood, top tumor clones expanded by 2 weeks, shrinking by 4.

A note on this clone: Its antigen is as yet unknown.

As to time point: baseline pretreatment blood. Treatment here: 15 Gy SBRT to primary tumor, nephrectomy 4 weeks later. Radiation-treated patients gave blood at baseline, week 2 and week 4. The patient's renal cell carcinoma had clear cell pathology. Some clones are missing from TCRdb's copy, which holds only in-frame ones; the method was immunoSEQ multiplex PCR. Among approximately 150,000 clones listed, less than 85% were seen once. The germline gives CDR1 MNHEY, CDR2 SVGAGI. V lost 6 bases and J 1 base, leaving 12 bases between the germline ends. The CDR3 totals 14 residues. The specimen comprised blood, sampled from a patient whose treatment included radiotherapy and nephrectomy. This chain connects TRBV6-5 to TRBJ1-2, with D unclear. This TCR was recovered from a woman aged 50 to 60 with renal cell carcinoma. This chain's CDR3 is CASRNFGDNYGYTF. CDR3 bases: TGTGCCAGCAGAAACTTTGGGGATAACTATGGCTACACCTTC.